This T cell receptor (beta chain) was captured in a study of early T cells in non-severe SARS-CoV-2 infection. TCRdb reprocessed the 5' RACE reads with MiXCR, giving one entry per CDR3 protein. Found here are about 67,000 distinct CDR3 sequences, about 9.9% of them singletons; the top ten hold less than 5%. There are many counts of this clonotype. V was cut by 6 bases and J by 5 bases, with 5 bases left in between. The CDR3 consists of 11 residues. This receptor was identified in an adult who was a healthcare worker with PCR-confirmed SARS-CoV-2 infection or an uninfected control (not recorded which). V and J are TRBV12-3 or TRBV12-4 and TRBJ2-1; D is unresolved. Sequencing was performed on whole blood. CDR3: CASSLNNEQFF. CDR3 bases: TGTGCCAGCAGCCTCAACAATGAGCAGTTCTTC.